The sample holds many counts of the clone carrying this T cell receptor (beta chain). Its antigen is unidentified. This sample is part of a study of CD8 T cells in ankylosing spondylitis. A single record per CDR3 protein comes from TCRdb applying MiXCR to the 5' RACE reads. The sample contains some 250,000 distinct CDR3 sequences, over 8.5% of which appear only once. The CDR3 consists of 15 residues. CDR1 and CDR2 from the germline V gene are SGHRS and YFSETQ. V lost 7 bases to trimming and J lost 4 bases; unmatched junction nucleotides: 7. Study observations and caveats: What seemed typical of ankylosing spondylitis blood was a TCR beta motif built from 7 or 8 highly homologous variants. CD8+ disease-linked clones were present at relatively low frequencies in blood. Existing reports had already noted some motif variants in reactive arthritis synovial fluid and blood.

The chain couples TRBV5-1 to TRBJ2-2, with 10 nucleotides matching TRBD1. The sequence derives from a male donor with ankylosing spondylitis or in good health (not recorded which). The sequenced sample was blood, either unsorted or a sorted T cell fraction (not recorded which). The CDR3 sequence is CASYDRGRGTGELFF. As DNA, the CDR3 is TGCGCCAGCTATGACAGGGGGCGAGGCACCGGGGAGCTGTTTTTT. Supplemented by reference TRBV5-1 and TRBJ2-2, the full variable domain reads KAGVTQTPRYLIKTRGQQVTLSCSPISGHRSVSWYQQTPGQGLQFLFEYFSETQRNKGNFPGRFSGRQFSNSRSEMNVSTLELGDSALYLCASYDRGRGTGELFFGEGSRLTVL.